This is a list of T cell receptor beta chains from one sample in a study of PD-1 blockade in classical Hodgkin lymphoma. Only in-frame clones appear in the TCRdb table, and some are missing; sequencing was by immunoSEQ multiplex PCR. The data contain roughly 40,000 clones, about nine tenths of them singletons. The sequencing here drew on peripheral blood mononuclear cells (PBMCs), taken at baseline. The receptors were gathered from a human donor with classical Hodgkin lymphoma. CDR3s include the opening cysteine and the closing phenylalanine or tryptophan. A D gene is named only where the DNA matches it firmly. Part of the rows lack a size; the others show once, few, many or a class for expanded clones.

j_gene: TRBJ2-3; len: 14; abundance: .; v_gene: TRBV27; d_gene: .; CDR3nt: TGTGCCAGCAGTTTAAGTCCCTCGGCAGATACGCAGTATTTT; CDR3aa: CASSLSPSADTQYF
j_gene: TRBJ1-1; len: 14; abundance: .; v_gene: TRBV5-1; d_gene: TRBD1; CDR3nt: TGCGCCAGCAGCCGACAGGGGGCGGACACTGAAGCTTTCTTT; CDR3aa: CASSRQGADTEAFF
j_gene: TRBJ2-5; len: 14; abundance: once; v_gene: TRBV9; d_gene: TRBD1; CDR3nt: TGTGCCAGCAGCGGGGGACAGGGGATGGAGACCCAGTACTTC; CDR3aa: CASSGGQGMETQYF
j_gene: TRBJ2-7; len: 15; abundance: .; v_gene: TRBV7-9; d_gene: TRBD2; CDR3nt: TGTGCCAGCAGCTTAGGTGCGGGAGGTTGGGGAGAGCAGTACTTC; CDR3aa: CASSLGAGGWGEQYF
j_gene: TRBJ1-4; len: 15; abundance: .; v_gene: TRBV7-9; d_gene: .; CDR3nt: TGTGCCAGCAGCTTAGGGCTAGCAACTAATGAAAAACTGTTTTTT; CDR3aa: CASSLGLATNEKLFF
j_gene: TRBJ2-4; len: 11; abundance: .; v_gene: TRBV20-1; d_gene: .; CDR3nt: TGCAGTGCTATACGGAGAAACATTCAGTACTTC; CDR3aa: CSAIRRNIQYF
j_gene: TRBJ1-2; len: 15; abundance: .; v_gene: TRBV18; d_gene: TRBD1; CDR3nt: TGTGCCAGCTCACCCGCCCCGGACAGGGTGAATGGCTACACCTTC; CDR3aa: CASSPAPDRVNGYTF
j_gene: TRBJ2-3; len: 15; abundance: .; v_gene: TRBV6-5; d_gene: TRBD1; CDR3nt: TGTGCCAGCAGTAGACAGGGGGCCTTCTCAGATACGCAGTATTTT; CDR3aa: CASSRQGAFSDTQYF
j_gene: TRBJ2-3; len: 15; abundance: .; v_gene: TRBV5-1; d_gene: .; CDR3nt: TGCGCCAGCAGCGGGAGGTTGGGGCCAGGGGATACGCAGTATTTT; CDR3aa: CASSGRLGPGDTQYF
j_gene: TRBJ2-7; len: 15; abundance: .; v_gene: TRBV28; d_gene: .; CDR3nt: TGTGCCAGCAGTTCCGTCGGAATAAGCTCCTACGAGCAGTACTTC; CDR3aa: CASSSVGISSYEQYF
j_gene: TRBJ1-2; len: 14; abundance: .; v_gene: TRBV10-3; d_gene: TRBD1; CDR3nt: TGTGCCATCAGTGACCCGGACAGGGGCTATGGCTACACCTTC; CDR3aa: CAISDPDRGYGYTF
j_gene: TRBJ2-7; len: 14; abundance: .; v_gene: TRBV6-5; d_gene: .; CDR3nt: TGTGCCAGCAGTTACTCGGGGGGATCCTACGAGCAGTACTTC; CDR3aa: CASSYSGGSYEQYF
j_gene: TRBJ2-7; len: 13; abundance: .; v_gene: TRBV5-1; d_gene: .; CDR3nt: TGTGCCAGCAGCTTGAAAAAGGGTTACGAGCAGTACTTC; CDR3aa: CASSLKKGYEQYF
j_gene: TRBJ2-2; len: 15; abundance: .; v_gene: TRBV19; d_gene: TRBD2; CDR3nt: TGTGCCAGTGAGGGACTAGCGGCGAACACCGGGGAGCTGTTTTTT; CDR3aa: CASEGLAANTGELFF
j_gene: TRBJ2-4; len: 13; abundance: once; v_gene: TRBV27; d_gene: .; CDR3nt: TGTGCCAGCAGGAAACTAGCCAAAAACATTCAGTACTTC; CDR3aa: CASRKLAKNIQYF
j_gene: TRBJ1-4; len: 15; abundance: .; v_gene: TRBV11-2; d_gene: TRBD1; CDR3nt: TGTGCCAGCAGCCTGGACAGGGGGGTTAATGAAAAACTGTTTTTT; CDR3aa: CASSLDRGVNEKLFF
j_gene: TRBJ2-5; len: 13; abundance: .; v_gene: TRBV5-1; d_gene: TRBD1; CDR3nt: TGCGCCAGCAGCCGCACAGGGGAGGAGACCCAGTACTTC; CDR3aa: CASSRTGEETQYF
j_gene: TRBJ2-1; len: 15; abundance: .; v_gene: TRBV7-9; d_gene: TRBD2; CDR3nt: TGTGCCAGCAGCTTAGGACTAGCGGAGAAAAATGAGCAGTTCTTC; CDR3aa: CASSLGLAEKNEQFF
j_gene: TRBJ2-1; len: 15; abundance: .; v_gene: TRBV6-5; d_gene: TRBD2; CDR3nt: TGTGCCAGCAGCAAACCGGGACTAGGGCTCAATGAGCAGTTCTTC; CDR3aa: CASSKPGLGLNEQFF
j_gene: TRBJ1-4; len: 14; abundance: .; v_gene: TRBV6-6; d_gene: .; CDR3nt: TGTGCCAGCAACGGGGGTATAACTAATGAAAAACTGTTTTTT; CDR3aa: CASNGGITNEKLFF
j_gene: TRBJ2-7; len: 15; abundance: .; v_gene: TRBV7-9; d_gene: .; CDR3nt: TGTGCCAGCAGCTTATGGCCGAGGCGAGATTACGAGCAGTACTTC; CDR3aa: CASSLWPRRDYEQYF
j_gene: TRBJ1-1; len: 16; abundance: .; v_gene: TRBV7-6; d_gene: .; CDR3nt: TGTGCCAGCAGCTTTGGGGAGGACTTCCCGAACACTGAAGCTTTCTTT; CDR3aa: CASSFGEDFPNTEAFF
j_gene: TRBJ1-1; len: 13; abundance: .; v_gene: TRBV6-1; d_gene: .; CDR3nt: TGTGCCAGCAGGGGCAGGGCGACCAACCTGGCTTTCTTT; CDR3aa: CASRGRATNLAFF
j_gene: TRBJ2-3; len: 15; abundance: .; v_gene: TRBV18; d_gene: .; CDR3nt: TGTGCCAGCTCACCACCGAGTTTGCCGACAGATACGCAGTATTTT; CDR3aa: CASSPPSLPTDTQYF
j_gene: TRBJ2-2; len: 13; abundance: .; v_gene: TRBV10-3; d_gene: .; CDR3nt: TGTGCCATCAGTGAGGCCCCGACCGGGGAGCTGTTTTTT; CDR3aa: CAISEAPTGELFF
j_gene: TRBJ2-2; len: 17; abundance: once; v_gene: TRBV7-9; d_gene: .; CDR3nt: TGTGCCAGCAGCTCCCCTGGTCGCGGGGAGTACACCGGGGAGCTGTTTTTT; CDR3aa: CASSSPGRGEYTGELFF
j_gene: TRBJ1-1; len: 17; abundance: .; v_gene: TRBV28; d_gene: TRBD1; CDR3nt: TGTGCCAGCAGAACCGGGACAGGGGAGATCGAGAACACTGAAGCTTTCTTT; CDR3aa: CASRTGTGEIENTEAFF
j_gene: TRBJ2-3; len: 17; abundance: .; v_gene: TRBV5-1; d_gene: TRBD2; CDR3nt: TGCGCCAGCAGCTTCACTGGACTAGCGGGGGGTATTTATACGCAGTATTTT; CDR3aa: CASSFTGLAGGIYTQYF
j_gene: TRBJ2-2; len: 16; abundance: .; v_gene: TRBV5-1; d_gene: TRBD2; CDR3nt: TGCGCCAGCAGCTTGGCCGGGACTACCCATTTAGGGGAGCTGTTTTTT; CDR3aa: CASSLAGTTHLGELFF
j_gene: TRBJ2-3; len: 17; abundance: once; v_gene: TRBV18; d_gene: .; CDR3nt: TGTGCCAGCTCACCACGGGTACTAGCTATCGTCACAGATACGCAGTATTTT; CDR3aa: CASSPRVLAIVTDTQYF
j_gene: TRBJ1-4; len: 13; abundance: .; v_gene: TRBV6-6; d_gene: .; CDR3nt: TGTGCCAGCAGCCCCTTCCAGAATGAAAAACTGTTTTTT; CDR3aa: CASSPFQNEKLFF
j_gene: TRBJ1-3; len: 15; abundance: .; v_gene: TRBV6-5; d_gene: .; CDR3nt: TGTGCCAGCAGCCCGGGACTGATCTCTGGAAACACCATATATTTT; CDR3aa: CASSPGLISGNTIYF
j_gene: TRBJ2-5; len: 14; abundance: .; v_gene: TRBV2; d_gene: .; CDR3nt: TGTGCCAGCACCCCCCTGGGGGCGGGGGAGACCCAGTACTTC; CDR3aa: CASTPLGAGETQYF
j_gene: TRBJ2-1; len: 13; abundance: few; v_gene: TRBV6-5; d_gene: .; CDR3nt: TGTGCCAGCAGTTACTCACCAGCCGGTGAGCAGTTCTTC; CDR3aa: CASSYSPAGEQFF
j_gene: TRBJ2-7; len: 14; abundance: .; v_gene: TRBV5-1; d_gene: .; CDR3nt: TGCGCCAGCAGGTTAGCTTTAGGGGGCTACGAGCAGTACTTC; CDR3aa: CASRLALGGYEQYF
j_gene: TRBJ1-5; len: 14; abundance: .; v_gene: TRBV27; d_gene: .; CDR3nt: TGTGCCAGCAGTCCACAGGGCCATAATCAGCCCCAGCATTTT; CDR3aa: CASSPQGHNQPQHF
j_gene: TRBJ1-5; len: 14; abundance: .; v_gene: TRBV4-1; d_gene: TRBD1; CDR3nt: TGCGCCAGCAGCCAACTGACAGGGTATCAGCCCCAGCATTTT; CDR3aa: CASSQLTGYQPQHF
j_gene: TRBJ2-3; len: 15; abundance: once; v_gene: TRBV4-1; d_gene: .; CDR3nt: TGCGCCAGCAGCCAAGATCCGCTGGGTATAGATACGCAGTATTTT; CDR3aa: CASSQDPLGIDTQYF
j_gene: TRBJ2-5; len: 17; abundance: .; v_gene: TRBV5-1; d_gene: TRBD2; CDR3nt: TGCGCCAGCAGCTTGGAAGCCGTAGGTGCTAGCGGGGAGACCCAGTACTTC; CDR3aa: CASSLEAVGASGETQYF
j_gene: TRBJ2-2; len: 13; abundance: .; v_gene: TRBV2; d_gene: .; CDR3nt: TGTGCCAGCAGCCGAGAGAACACCGGGGAGCTGTTTTTT; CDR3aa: CASSRENTGELFF
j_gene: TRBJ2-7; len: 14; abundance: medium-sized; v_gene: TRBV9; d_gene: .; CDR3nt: TGTGCCAGCAGCTCCCATAGTGGGGCCTACGAGCAGTACTTC; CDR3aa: CASSSHSGAYEQYF
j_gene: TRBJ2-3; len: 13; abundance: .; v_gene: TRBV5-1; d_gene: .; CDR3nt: TGCGCCAGCAGCTTGGACAGCACAGATACGCAGTATTTT; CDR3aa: CASSLDSTDTQYF
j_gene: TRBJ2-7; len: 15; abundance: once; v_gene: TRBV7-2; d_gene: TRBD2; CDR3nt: TGTGCCAGCAGCTTAGCTAGCGGGAACAACTACGAGCAGTACTTC; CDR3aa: CASSLASGNNYEQYF
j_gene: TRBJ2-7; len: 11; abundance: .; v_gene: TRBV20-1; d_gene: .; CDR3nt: TGCAGTGCTAGAACAGGGCCCTTGGAGGTCTTC; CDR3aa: CSARTGPLEVF
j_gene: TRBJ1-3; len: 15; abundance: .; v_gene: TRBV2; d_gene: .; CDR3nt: TGTGCCAGCAGACTCCTAAGTTTATCTGGAAACACCATATATTTT; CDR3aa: CASRLLSLSGNTIYF
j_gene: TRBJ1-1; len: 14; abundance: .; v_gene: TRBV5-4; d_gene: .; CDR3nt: TGTGCCAGCAGCTTAAGTTTCATGAACACTGAAGCTTTCTTT; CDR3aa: CASSLSFMNTEAFF
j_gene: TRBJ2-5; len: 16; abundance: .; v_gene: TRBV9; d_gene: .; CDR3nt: TGTGCCAGCAGCGCCAGGGTTGGGGCTCGTCAAGAGACCCAGTACTTC; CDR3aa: CASSARVGARQETQYF
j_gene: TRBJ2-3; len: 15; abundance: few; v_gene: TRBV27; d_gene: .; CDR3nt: TGTGCCAGCAGTTTATGGCAGGGTGGCACAGATACGCAGTATTTT; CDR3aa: CASSLWQGGTDTQYF
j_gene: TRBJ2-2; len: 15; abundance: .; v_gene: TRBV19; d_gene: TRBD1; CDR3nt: TGTGCTAGTACCCGACAGGGGGCGAGCACCGGGGAGCTGTTTTTT; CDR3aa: CASTRQGASTGELFF
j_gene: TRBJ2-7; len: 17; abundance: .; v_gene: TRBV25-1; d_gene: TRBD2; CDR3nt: TGTGCCAGCGCAACAGGGATCCCCGGACTAGCGGGCTACGAGCAGTACTTC; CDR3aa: CASATGIPGLAGYEQYF
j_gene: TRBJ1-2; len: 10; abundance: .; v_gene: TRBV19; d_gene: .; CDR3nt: TGTGCCACCACGGGGACCGGCTACGCCTTC; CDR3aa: CATTGTGYAF
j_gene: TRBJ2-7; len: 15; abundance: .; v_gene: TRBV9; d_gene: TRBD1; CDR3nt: TGTGCCAGCAGCGTAGTCCCGACAGGGGACTACGAGCAGTACTTC; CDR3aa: CASSVVPTGDYEQYF
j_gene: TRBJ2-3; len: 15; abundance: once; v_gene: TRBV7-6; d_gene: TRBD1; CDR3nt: TGTGCCAGCAGCCACGGGACAGGGTTTGGCGATACGCAGTATTTT; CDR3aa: CASSHGTGFGDTQYF
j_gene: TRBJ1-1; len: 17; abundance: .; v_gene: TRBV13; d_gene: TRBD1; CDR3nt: TGTGCCAGCAGCCTGATCCCGACAGGGGGAATGAACACTGAAGCTTTCTTT; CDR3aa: CASSLIPTGGMNTEAFF
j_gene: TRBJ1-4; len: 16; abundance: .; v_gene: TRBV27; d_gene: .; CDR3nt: TGTGCCAGCACCCCCCCGTCGGGGGCCGGTAATGAAAAACTGTTTTTT; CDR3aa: CASTPPSGAGNEKLFF
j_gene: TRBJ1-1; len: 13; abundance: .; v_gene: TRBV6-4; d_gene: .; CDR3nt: TGTGCCAGCAGTGCTGAAGAAAACACTGAAGCTTTCTTT; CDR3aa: CASSAEENTEAFF
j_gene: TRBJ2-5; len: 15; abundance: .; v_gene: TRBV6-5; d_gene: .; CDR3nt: TGTGCCAGCAGTTTGCGAACGAGAACCCAAGAGACCCAGTACTTC; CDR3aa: CASSLRTRTQETQYF